The rows below give T cell receptor beta chains drawn from one sample of a study of T cells in Graves' hyperthyroidism and ophthalmopathy. TCRdb reanalysed the multiplex PCR reads using MiXCR and keeps one entry per CDR3 protein. The repertoire holds hundreds of thousands of distinct CDR3 sequences, approximately 18% seen once, with over 15% in the top ten. Sequenced input: blood. The origin of the receptors is a woman aged 45-60 years with Graves' hyperthyroidism that later progressed to Graves' ophthalmopathy. Both conserved end residues are part of each CDR3. The D gene is left open where the match is weak. Clone size appears in some rows only: once, few, many, or a class for an expanded clone.

D	V	J	length	size	CDR3	DNA
NA	TRBV6-1	TRBJ1-1	14	many	CASSEVGYGAEAFF	TGTGCCAGCAGTGAGGTCGGGTACGGCGCTGAAGCTTTCTTT
TRBD1	TRBV6-6	TRBJ1-4	17	many	CASSYRLGDRRIEKLFF	TGTGCCAGCAGTTACAGACTCGGGGACAGGAGAATTGAAAAACTGTTTTTT
NA	TRBV7-8	TRBJ2-5	15	many	CASSLFPLHQETQYF	TGTGCCAGCAGCTTGTTTCCTTTACACCAAGAGACCCAGTACTTC
TRBD1	TRBV7-9	TRBJ1-1	16	NA	CASSLEAGGSWTEAFF	TGTGCCAGCAGCTTAGAGGCAGGGGGCTCGTGGACTGAAGCTTTCTTT
NA	TRBV5-8	TRBJ2-1	15	many	CASSLTLGWVDEQFF	TGTGCCAGCAGCCTAACCCTAGGATGGGTCGATGAGCAGTTCTTC
TRBD1	TRBV5-1	TRBJ1-1	17	few	CASSLSPRTGSNTEAFF	TGCGCCAGCAGCTTGAGCCCCAGGACAGGGTCGAACACTGAAGCTTTCTTT
NA	TRBV6-1	TRBJ2-7	14	NA	CASSESDGYYEQYF	TGTGCCAGCAGTGAATCAGACGGATACTACGAGCAGTACTTC
TRBD1	TRBV6-5	TRBJ1-1	14	few	CASSYLQGATEAFF	TGTGCCAGCAGTTACCTTCAGGGGGCGACTGAAGCTTTCTTT
NA	TRBV20-1	TRBJ1-5	14	many	CSAASGASNQPQHF	TGCAGTGCTGCCTCAGGGGCTAGCAATCAGCCCCAGCATTTT
NA	TRBV4-1	TRBJ1-3	17	NA	CASSQTVQASSGNTIYF	TGCGCCAGCAGCCAAACAGTACAGGCATCTTCTGGAAACACCATATATTTT
NA	TRBV30	TRBJ2-2	15	many	CAWSVTVLPTGELFF	TGTGCCTGGAGTGTAACGGTTCTGCCCACCGGGGAGCTGTTTTTT
NA	TRBV2	TRBJ1-1	15	many	CAIPRISETNTEAFF	TGTGCCATCCCTAGAATTTCAGAGACGAACACTGAAGCTTTCTTT
NA	TRBV29-1	TRBJ1-5	15	few	CSVEEPGAEGQPQHF	TGCAGCGTTGAAGAGCCAGGGGCAGAGGGGCAGCCCCAGCATTTT
TRBD2	TRBV14	TRBJ2-2	17	few	CASSQLLAGVNTGELFF	TGTGCCAGCAGCCAATTACTAGCGGGGGTAAACACCGGGGAGCTGTTTTTT
TRBD1	TRBV20-1	TRBJ1-6	16	few	CSARRTAGQYNSPLHF	TGCAGTGCTAGACGGACCGCGGGACAGTATAATTCACCCCTCCACTTT
TRBD2	TRBV5-1	TRBJ2-1	16	many	CASSLRTSGGASEQFF	TGCGCCAGCAGCTTACGGACTAGCGGGGGGGCCAGTGAGCAGTTCTTC
TRBD2	TRBV7-2	TRBJ2-3	15	few	CASSGLGDYQVTQYF	TGTGCCAGCAGCGGACTGGGGGACTACCAGGTTACGCAGTATTTT
NA	TRBV4-1	TRBJ1-2	12	NA	CASSQDRYGYTF	TGCGCCAGCAGCCAAGATCGGTATGGCTACACCTTC